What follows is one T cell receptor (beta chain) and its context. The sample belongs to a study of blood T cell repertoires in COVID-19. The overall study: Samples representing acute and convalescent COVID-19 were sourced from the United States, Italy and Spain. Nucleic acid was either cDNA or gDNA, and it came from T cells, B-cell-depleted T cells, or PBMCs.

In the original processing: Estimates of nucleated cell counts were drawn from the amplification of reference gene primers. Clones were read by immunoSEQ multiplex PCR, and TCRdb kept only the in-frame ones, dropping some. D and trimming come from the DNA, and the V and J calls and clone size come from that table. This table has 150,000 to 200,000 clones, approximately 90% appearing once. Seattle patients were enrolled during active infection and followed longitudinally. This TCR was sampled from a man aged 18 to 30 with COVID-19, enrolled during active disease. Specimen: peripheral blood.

The CDR3 nucleotides read TGTGCCAGTAGTAGCCGTTGGCTAGCGGCCTCCTACGAGCAGTACTTC. Translation: CASSSRWLAASYEQYF. V and J are TRBV19 and TRBJ2-7; 7 bases fit TRBD2. The CDR3 contains 16 residues. Germline loops: CDR1 LNHDA, CDR2 SQIVND (reference sequence). V gave up 4 bases and J gave up 0 bases; unmatched junction bases: 9.